This paragraph reports one TCR beta chain. Antigen unknown. Between about 19,000 and 1,000,000 sorted cells, with 10%, 30% or 50% RNA, yielded naive CD8 libraries. This specimen belongs to a study of molecular identifiers for immune sequencing clone quantification. The study's findings and limits: Clonotypes topping 20 RNA copies carried over 98% of effector molecules but under 1% of naive ones.

TCRdb redid the calling of the PCR reads with MiXCR, one entry per CDR3 protein. The sample records some 680,000 distinct CDR3 sequences, roughly 25% being singletons. CDR3 length: 17 residues. Germline CDR1 is MNHNS and CDR2 is SASEGT. Between the trimmed V and J ends, which lost 2 bases and 0 bases, there was a span of 14 bases. The sample comprised naive CD8+ T cells from blood, with Jurkat cell RNA spiked in. Subset reported: FACS-sorted CD8+CD4-CCR7+CD45RA+ naive T cells. The rearrangement uses TRBV6-1 and TRBJ1-5, with D hard to call. This TCR was recovered from a human donor in good health. Some libraries in this study had Jurkat cell RNA spiked in. CDR3 protein: CASSESEAAYSNQPQHF. In nucleotides, the CDR3 is TGTGCCAGCAGTGAAAGCGAGGCAGCTTATAGCAATCAGCCCCAGCATTTT.